Following are 27 T cell receptor beta chains from one sample sequenced in a study of cytomegalovirus exposure and HLA in healthy donors. Use of 60 Vbeta and 13 Jbeta primers characterized the PCR. The table came from immunoSEQ multiplex PCR; TCRdb's copy has only in-frame clones and leaves some out. The table records 200,000 or so clones, about 75% of them present only once. Sample: PBMCs. Source of these receptors: a man between 18 and 35 years old in good health and CMV-seronegative.

This clone has only one observation. The chain combines TRBV10-3 with TRBJ2-1; 8 bases match TRBD2. V was pared by 0 bases and J by 0 bases, with 4 bases of the junction left unmatched. The CDR3 totals 17 residues. Germline values: CDR1 ENHRY, CDR2 SYGVKD. The CDR3 DNA follows: TGTGCCATCAGTGAGTCGATCGGGGGGGGCTCCTACAATGAGCAGTTCTTC. Translated, it gives CAISESIGGGSYNEQFF.

This chain uses TRBV18 with TRBJ1-4, with 7 positions matching TRBD1. The V gene end was trimmed by 6 bases and the J gene end by 0 bases; junction bases not matched to a gene: 10. The CDR3 covers 17 residues. CDR1 is KGHSH, CDR2 LQKENI, per germline. CDR3: CASSLGPGTATNEKLFF. DNA of the CDR3: TGTGCCAGCTCCCTAGGGCCCGGGACAGCAACTAATGAAAAACTGTTTTTT. Combining the CDR3 with reference TRBV18 and TRBJ1-4 gives the whole variable domain NAGVMQNPRHLVRRRGQEARLRCSPMKGHSHVYWYRQLPEEGLKFMVYLQKENIIDESGMPKERFSAEFPKEGPSILRIQQVVRGDSAAYFCASSLGPGTATNEKLFFGSGTQLSVL.

This clone has a handful of counts. The chain combines TRBV7-9 with TRBJ2-2, with D hard to call. The germline V gene has CDR1 SEHNR and CDR2 FQNEAQ (reference sequence). Trimming removed 5 bases at V and 3 bases at J, with 4 bases between. This CDR3 has 12 residues. The CDR3 protein is CASSRDTGELFF. The CDR3 DNA follows: TGTGCCAGCAGCCGAGACACCGGGGAGCTGTTTTTT.

This chain connects TRBV29-1 to TRBJ1-3; D not resolved. The V end was cut by 4 bases, the J end by 0 bases, with 10 bases between. Germline V gives CDR1 SQVTM, CDR2 ANQGSEA. This CDR3 is built from 14 residues. CDR3 DNA: TGCAGCGTTGGAGGCAGCAGCTCTGGAAACACCATATATTTT. Translation gives CSVGGSSSGNTIYF.

V gene TRBV6-6 combines with J gene TRBJ2-1, with D possibly TRBD2 on 6 matching bases. Germline assignment: CDR1 MNHNY and CDR2 SVGAGI (reference sequence). There are 13 residues in the CDR3. V was shortened by 8 bases and J by 4 bases, with 12 bases between the two germline ends. The CDR3: CASLPGLYNEQFF. CDR3 DNA: TGTGCCAGCCTACCGGGACTTTACAATGAGCAGTTCTTC.

About this clone: Other nucleotide sequences from this sample produce the same CDR3. The chain links TRBV7-9 to TRBJ2-7; maybe TRBD1 (5 bases). The germline CDR1 and CDR2 sequences are SEHNR and FQNEAQ (reference sequence). Trimming removed 2 bases from V and 3 bases from J, with 5 bases in between. The CDR3 contains 12 residues. CDR3 DNA: TGTGCCAGCAGCTTACAGGGCTACGAGCAGTACTTC. It codes for CASSLQGYEQYF.

The CDR3 nucleotides are TGTGCCAGCACGGGGGCCAGGGAGGGTTACGAGCAGTACTTC. Translating gives CASTGAREGYEQYF. V usage is TRBV6-4 and J usage is TRBJ2-7, with a tentative D call TRBD2 (7 bases). Trimming stripped 7 bases from V and 4 bases from J, with 17 bases between. This CDR3 region has 14 residues. Germline values: CDR1 MRHNA, CDR2 SNTAGT.

This clone was counted only a few times. The gene calls are TRBV2 and TRBJ2-7; a weak D match, TRBD1 (5 bases). The CDR3 loop spans 13 amino acids. Trimming took 4 bases from V and 7 from J, leaving 14 bases between them. Germline lookup yields CDR1 SNHLY and CDR2 FYNNEI. For the CDR3, the DNA is TGTGCCAGCAGTGGGGCAGGGCCAGCGGAGCAGTACTTC. Protein sequence: CASSGAGPAEQYF.

The chain has TRBV7-6 and TRBJ2-2; maybe TRBD1 (5 bases). Trimming shortened V by 1 base and J by 6 bases, and 9 bases separated the two germline ends. The V gene's germline CDR1 is SGHVS and CDR2 FNYEAQ. The CDR3 is 14 residues long. The DNA for the CDR3 is TGTGCCAGCAGCTTAGTAAGGGGTCCCGGGGAGCTGTTTTTT. The encoded protein is CASSLVRGPGELFF.

The chain is built from TRBV9 and TRBJ2-1, with D tentatively TRBD2 (5 bases). CDR1 SGDLS and CDR2 YYNGEE come from the germline V gene. The CDR3 spans 13 residues. V shed 1 base and J shed 7 bases, with 9 bases lying between them. The CDR3 protein is CASSVSGKNEQFF. Written as DNA, the CDR3 is TGTGCCAGCAGCGTAAGCGGAAAAAATGAGCAGTTCTTC.

J is TRBJ2-5 and V is TRBV19; a weak D match, TRBD1 (5 bases). This CDR3 region has 14 residues. Trimming took off 6 bases at V and 4 bases at J, with 15 bases between the two ends. Germline V gene data show CDR1 as LNHDA and CDR2 as SQIVND (reference sequence). The CDR3, as DNA: TGTGCCAGTAGCAAACGAGGCCAGGGAGAGACCCAGTACTTC. It is translated as CASSKRGQGETQYF.

The rearrangement links TRBV4-3 to TRBJ2-2; 8 bases are shared with TRBD2. This CDR3 has 20 amino acids. The germline V gene encodes CDR1 LGHNA and CDR2 YSLEER. V was clipped by 2 bases and J by 7 bases; unmatched bases: 21. In DNA form, the CDR3 reads TGCGCCAGCAGCCAAACGACACTACGGGGGGGCCGCTGGGAAAGCGGGGAGCTGTTTTTT. Amino acids: CASSQTTLRGGRWESGELFF.

A few counts support this clone. The V and J genes are TRBV5-5 and TRBJ1-3; the D is unclear. The germline V gene has CDR1 SGHKS and CDR2 YYEKEE (reference sequence). The CDR3 loop spans 15 amino acids. Trimming removed 4 bases at V and 0 bases at J, with 11 bases between. CDR3 amino acids: CASSLDGSSGNTIYF. The CDR3 DNA follows: TGTGCCAGCAGCCTGGACGGTAGCTCTGGAAACACCATATATTTT.

The chain has TRBV6-1 and TRBJ1-2; the D gene is possibly TRBD1 (6 bases). CDR1 and CDR2 from the germline V gene are MNHNS and SASEGT. V was trimmed by 6 bases and J by 2 bases, leaving 16 bases between them. This CDR3 comprises 15 residues. The CDR3 nucleotides read TGTGCCAGCAGCCCCTTTCGGACAGAGAACTATGGCTACACCTTC. This sequence encodes CASSPFRTENYGYTF.

This chain joins TRBV6-5 and TRBJ2-5; 8 positions agree with TRBD2. The ends lost 7 bases at V and 0 bases at J; junction bases unmatched: 4. This CDR3 has 14 residues. CDR1 is MNHEY and CDR2 is SVGAGI in the germline V gene. As DNA, the CDR3 is TGTGCCAGCAAGACTAGCGCGTACCAAGAGACCCAGTACTTC. Translated, it gives CASKTSAYQETQYF.

This chain uses TRBV5-1 with TRBJ2-7; D remains ambiguous. V dropped 4 bases and J dropped 2 bases, with 10 bases sitting between them. This CDR3 has 13 residues. CDR1 and CDR2 (germline): SGHRS, YFSETQ. This chain's CDR3 is CASSQDGAYEQYF. CDR3 nucleotides: TGCGCCAGCAGCCAAGACGGAGCCTACGAGCAGTACTTC.

The gene calls are TRBV28 and TRBJ1-1, with D possibly TRBD1 on 5 matching bases. V was cut by 10 bases and J by 2 bases, with 11 bases left in between. CDR1 MDHEN and CDR2 SYDVKM come from the germline V gene. The CDR3 extends over 12 amino acids. CDR3 DNA: TGTGCCACCAGGGAGGGAAACACTGAAGCTTTCTTT. It is translated as CATREGNTEAFF.

The rearrangement joins TRBV30 to TRBJ2-1; the match to TRBD1 covers 9 bases. Trimming cost V 2 bases and J 9 bases; bases outside gene matches: 11. Germline V gives CDR1 GTSNPN, CDR2 SVGIG (reference sequence). The CDR3 consists of 15 residues. Written as DNA, the CDR3 is TGTGCCTGGAGTTCTGGGACAGGGTTTCGCGGTGAGCAGTTCTTC. Its translation is CAWSSGTGFRGEQFF.

The rearrangement uses TRBV15 and TRBJ2-7, with a tentative D call TRBD1 (6 bases). Looked up from germline, CDR1 is LNHNV and CDR2 is YYDKDF (reference sequence). CDR3 length: 15 amino acids. V was trimmed by 4 bases and J by 0 bases, leaving 13 bases between them. CDR3 in DNA: TGTGCCACCAGCAAAGGACAGCCTACCTCCTACGAGCAGTACTTC. Its protein is CATSKGQPTSYEQYF.

This clone came up once. V is TRBV7-8 and J is TRBJ2-2; a possible D gene is TRBD2 (7 bases). Germline loops: CDR1 SGHVS, CDR2 FQNEAQ. With 3 bases removed from V and 6 bases from J, the gap between germline ends came to 14 bases. The CDR3 contains 15 residues. CDR3 amino acids: CASSFLGGHAGELFF. The CDR3 nucleotides are TGTGCCAGCAGCTTTCTCGGGGGGCATGCCGGGGAGCTGTTTTTT.

The CDR3 here is CASSGGAGLVDEQFF. In DNA, the CDR3 is TGTGCCAGCAGTGGGGGGGCCGGACTAGTAGATGAGCAGTTCTTC. V is TRBV6-4 and J is TRBJ2-1, with D possibly matching TRBD2 (7 bases). V was shortened by 4 bases and J by 8 bases, with 18 bases between the two germline ends. Germline CDR1 and CDR2: MRHNA and SNTAGT. There are 15 residues in the CDR3.

The chain carries TRBV7-8 and TRBJ2-5; TRBD2 might be the D (5 bases). Trimming took off 5 bases at V and 1 base at J, with 23 bases between the two ends. The CDR3 contains 18 residues. Germline CDR1 reads SGHVS; CDR2 reads FQNEAQ. Here the CDR3 DNA reads TGTGCCAGCAGCCAGCTCCCCGGCGGGTCTAGTGTCCAAGAGACCCAGTACTTC. Translation gives CASSQLPGGSSVQETQYF.

This sequence joins TRBV29-1 and TRBJ1-4; D is perhaps TRBD1 (6 bases). There are 13 residues in the CDR3. Trimming stripped 3 bases from V and 9 bases from J, with 14 bases between. CDR1 and CDR2 (germline): SQVTM, ANQGSEA. The CDR3: CSVEVQGLKKLFF. In nucleotides, the CDR3 is TGCAGCGTTGAGGTACAGGGATTGAAAAAACTGTTTTTT.

The rearrangement uses TRBV5-1 and TRBJ2-5, with 9 bases lining up with TRBD1. V dropped 0 bases and J dropped 1; count of bases not matched to a gene: 4. The V gene's germline CDR1 is SGHRS and CDR2 YFSETQ. The CDR3 spans 16 residues. In nucleotides, the CDR3 is TGCGCCAGCAGCTTGGGGCCGGGACAGGGCCAAGAGACCCAGTACTTC. Its translation is CASSLGPGQGQETQYF.

The V call is TRBV5-5, the J call TRBJ1-2; a weak D match, TRBD1 (6 bases). This CDR3 comprises 15 residues. From germline, CDR1 is SGHKS and CDR2 YYEKEE (reference sequence). The ends were cut back, 5 bases at V and 0 bases at J, with 14 bases in the middle. CDR3 region: CASSRQVQPNYGYTF. As DNA, the CDR3 is TGTGCCAGCAGTCGACAGGTCCAGCCTAACTATGGCTACACCTTC.

The chain has TRBV4-1 and TRBJ2-1, with TRBD2 identical over 10 bases. The CDR3 contains 16 residues. V was clipped by 3 bases and J by 7 bases; unmatched bases: 9. Germline CDR1 is MGHRA and CDR2 is YSYEKL. CDR3 sequence: CASSQEGTSVWNEQFF. The CDR3 DNA reads TGCGCCAGCAGCCAGGAAGGGACTAGCGTTTGGAATGAGCAGTTCTTC.

This rearrangement joins TRBV7-8 to TRBJ1-1; D remains unclear. Trimming removed 5 bases from V and 1 base from J, with 11 bases in between. From germline, CDR1 is SGHVS and CDR2 FQNEAQ. CDR3 length: 14 residues. CDR3 protein: CASSQYTENTEAFF. In DNA form, the CDR3 reads TGTGCCAGCAGCCAGTACACAGAGAACACTGAAGCTTTCTTT.